These 24 T cell receptor beta chains came from one sample sequenced in a study of siplizumab effects on memory and regulatory T cells. Here immunoSEQ multiplex PCR was the method, and the copy in TCRdb shows in-frame clones only, minus some. The table shows about 100,000 clones, with just over 90% occurring only once. The sample comprised Tregs sorted from blood. The receptors were sampled from a human donor in good health.

The J gene is TRBJ2-5, the V gene TRBV25-1, with D perhaps TRBD2 (7 bases). The DNA end is more similar to TRBJ2-7, so the J call may be wrong. Germline V gene sequence: CDR1 MGHDK, CDR2 SYGVNS. The CDR3 extends over 17 amino acids. CDR3 residues: CASSENRGGGSSYEQYF. The CDR3 bases are TGTGCCAGCAGTGAAAACAGAGGGGGGGGCAGCTCCTACGAGCAGTACTTC.

With respect to this clone: Additional DNA sequences in this sample encode the identical CDR3. The chain carries TRBV5-4 and TRBJ2-7, with TRBD1 matching 8 bases. The CDR3 length is 16 residues. The V gene end was trimmed by 2 bases and the J gene end by 2 bases; junction bases not matched to a gene: 9. The germline V gene encodes CDR1 SGHNT and CDR2 YYREEE (reference sequence). The CDR3 DNA follows: TGTGCCAGCAGCTTAAGGACAGGGCCTTCGGCCTACGAGCAGTACTTC. Its protein product is CASSLRTGPSAYEQYF. Full variable domain (outside the CDR3, taken from reference TRBV5-4 and TRBJ2-7): ETGVTQSPTHLIKTRGQQVTLRCSSQSGHNTVSWYQQALGQGPQFIFQYYREEENGRGNFPPRFSGLQFPNYSSELNVNALELDDSALYLCASSLRTGPSAYEQYFGPGTRLTVT.

This chain uses TRBV28 with TRBJ2-5, with 9 bases matching TRBD2. Germline V lookup: CDR1 MDHEN, CDR2 SYDVKM. The V and J ends lost 2 bases and 4 bases, in that order; junction bases with no gene match: 11. The CDR3 is made up of 17 amino acids. CDR3 loop: CASSLLKIGTSRETQYF. Here the CDR3 DNA reads TGTGCCAGCAGTTTACTTAAAATCGGGACTAGCCGAGAGACCCAGTACTTC.

The chain links TRBV6-1 to TRBJ1-1, with TRBD1 as a possible D gene (5 bases). Per the germline V gene, CDR1 is MNHNS and CDR2 is SASEGT. The CDR3 is made up of 14 amino acids. With 10 bases removed from V and 10 bases from J, the gap between germline ends came to 25 bases. The CDR3: CANVGPEGRRGAFF. The CDR3 coding sequence is TGTGCCAACGTGGGGCCCGAGGGCCGAAGAGGAGCTTTCTTT.

The chain has TRBV5-1 and TRBJ2-3, with 7 positions matching TRBD1. Germline loops: CDR1 SGHRS, CDR2 YFSETQ. The CDR3 has 14 amino acids. J gave up 4 bases and V 7 bases, and 9 bases lay outside the gene matches. CDR3 nucleotide sequence: TGCGCCAGCGACCAGGGACAGAAGTCAGATACGCAGTATTTT. Translated: CASDQGQKSDTQYF.

The chain links TRBV7-3 to TRBJ2-1; 9 bases match TRBD2. The V gene end was trimmed by 2 bases and the J gene end by 6 bases; junction bases not matched to a gene: 2. The germline CDR1 and CDR2 sequences are SGHTA and FQGTGA. CDR3 length: 14 residues. The CDR3 sequence: CASSLGGRANEQFF. The CDR3 region has the DNA TGTGCCAGCAGCTTAGGCGGGAGGGCCAATGAGCAGTTCTTC.

This rearrangement joins TRBV5-6 to TRBJ2-7; tentative D call: TRBD2 (6 bases). CDR3 length equals 14 residues. Germline values: CDR1 SGHDT, CDR2 YYEEEE. Trimming left V 2 bases short and J 0 bases short, with 9 bases between. CDR3 sequence (DNA): TGTGCCAGCAGCTTCGGAGGGCTCTCCTACGAGCAGTACTTC. Amino acids: CASSFGGLSYEQYF. The whole variable domain, remainder taken from reference TRBV5-6 and TRBJ2-7, is DAGVTQSPTHLIKTRGQQVTLRCSPKSGHDTVSWYQQALGQGPQFIFQYYEEEERQRGNFPDRFSGHQFPNYSSELNVNALLLGDSALYLCASSFGGLSYEQYFGPGTRLTVT.

V is TRBV7-9 and J is TRBJ1-4; D not resolved. This CDR3 is built from 16 residues. V was cut by 5 bases and J by 1 base, with 14 bases left in between. CDR1 is SEHNR, CDR2 FQNEAQ, per germline (reference sequence). The DNA for the CDR3 is TGTGCCAGCAGCCCGCAAAGGAGGGTAACTAATGAAAAACTGTTTTTT. Translation: CASSPQRRVTNEKLFF.

This clone was found a few times. The rearrangement uses TRBV9 and TRBJ2-1, with TRBD2 identical over 8 bases. After removal of 1 base from V and 5 bases from J, the junction contained 5 bases not matched to a gene. Germline V gene data show CDR1 as SGDLS and CDR2 as YYNGEE. The CDR3 is 15 amino acids. In DNA, the CDR3 is TGTGCCAGCAGCGTATACGCGGGAGGTGACAATGAGCAGTTCTTC. Translation: CASSVYAGGDNEQFF.

The V and J genes are TRBV19 and TRBJ2-2; the match to TRBD2 covers 11 bases. CDR1 is LNHDA, CDR2 SQIVND, per germline (reference sequence). Trimming removed 11 bases from V and 3 bases from J; junction bases left unmatched: 8. The CDR3 is made up of 15 amino acids. DNA for the CDR3: TGTGCCTCCACTAGCGGGAGTGGGTACACCGGGGAGCTGTTTTTT. Amino acid sequence: CASTSGSGYTGELFF.

The V call is TRBV5-1, the J call TRBJ2-2; D gene ambiguous. This CDR3 region has 15 residues. V was pared by 1 base and J by 3 bases, with 10 bases between. CDR1 and CDR2 from the germline V gene are SGHRS and YFSETQ. CDR3 amino acids: CASSLSQIHTGELFF. As DNA, the CDR3 is TGCGCCAGCAGCTTGTCACAGATTCACACCGGGGAGCTGTTTTTT.

The J gene is TRBJ2-7, the V gene TRBV28, with D unresolved. Per the germline V gene, CDR1 is MDHEN and CDR2 is SYDVKM. This CDR3 region has 13 residues. V gave up 3 bases and J gave up 1 base, with 7 bases separating them. The CDR3 nucleotides are TGTGCCAGCAGTTTCAGGCAGTCCTACGAGCAGTACTTC. The encoded protein is CASSFRQSYEQYF. Complete variable domain (other parts from reference TRBV28 and TRBJ2-7): DVKVTQSSRYLVKRTGEKVFLECVQDMDHENMFWYRQDPGLGLRLIYFSYDVKMKEKGDIPEGYSVSREKKERFSLILESASTNQTSMYLCASSFRQSYEQYFGPGTRLTVT.

V usage is TRBV6-1 and J usage is TRBJ2-3; 13 nucleotides line up with TRBD2. Germline V gene lookup returns CDR1 MNHNS and CDR2 SASEGT. V shed 4 bases and J 4 bases; nucleotides not matched to a gene: 2. This CDR3 has 15 amino acids. The CDR3 sequence: CASSVGLAGSDTQYF. The CDR3, as DNA: TGTGCCAGCAGTGTGGGACTAGCGGGGTCAGATACGCAGTATTTT.

The J gene is TRBJ1-5, the V gene TRBV18; perhaps TRBD1 as D (6 bases). The CDR3 is 17 residues long. Looked up from germline, CDR1 is KGHSH and CDR2 is LQKENI. V was clipped by 1 base and J by 4 bases, with 17 bases between them. CDR3 bases: TGTGCCAGCTCACCACTCGGGGGGGCTGTAGGAAATCAGCCCCAGCATTTT. As protein: CASSPLGGAVGNQPQHF.

The chain recombines TRBV5-1 with TRBJ2-1, with unresolved D. The germline gives CDR1 SGHRS, CDR2 YFSETQ. V dropped 4 bases and J dropped 0 bases, with 11 bases sitting between them. The CDR3 spans 15 residues. This CDR3 reads CASSHPLSSYNEQFF. The CDR3 DNA is TGCGCCAGCAGCCATCCGTTGAGCTCCTACAATGAGCAGTTCTTC.

The chain has TRBV7-9 and TRBJ2-3, with TRBD2 as a possible D gene (5 bases). The CDR3 contains 14 residues. From germline, CDR1 is SEHNR and CDR2 FQNEAQ (reference sequence). Trimming shortened V by 1 base and J by 5 bases, and 10 bases separated the two germline ends. In DNA, the CDR3 is TGTGCCAGCAGCTTAGTCGGGATGGGAGATACGCAGTATTTT. Translation: CASSLVGMGDTQYF.

V is TRBV19 and J is TRBJ2-1; 8 bases line up with TRBD1. The V and J ends lost 5 bases and 4 bases, in that order; junction bases with no gene match: 7. Germline-derived CDR1 and CDR2 are LNHDA and SQIVND (reference sequence). The CDR3 totals 15 residues. Here the CDR3 reads CASSSQGGRYNEQFF. The DNA for the CDR3 is TGTGCCAGTAGTTCACAGGGGGGCAGGTACAATGAGCAGTTCTTC.

The V gene is TRBV7-8, the J gene TRBJ1-2, with D perhaps matching TRBD1 (5 bases). V lost 7 bases to trimming and J lost 4 bases, with 13 bases between them. This CDR3 has 13 amino acids. Germline V gene lookup returns CDR1 SGHVS and CDR2 FQNEAQ. This CDR3 reads CASTNGASYGYTF. CDR3 nucleotide sequence: TGTGCCAGCACCAATGGGGCTTCCTATGGCTACACCTTC.

The chain employs TRBV5-4 and TRBJ2-5, with 11 positions matching TRBD2. This CDR3 has 16 residues. Germline V gives CDR1 SGHNT, CDR2 YYREEE (reference sequence). V trimming: 3 bases; J trimming: 2 bases; junction bases outside the gene matches: 6. The CDR3 here is CASSSGGLAVQETQYF. The CDR3 region has the DNA TGTGCCAGCAGCTCGGGGGGACTAGCGGTACAAGAGACCCAGTACTTC.

The chain carries TRBV6-1 and TRBJ1-5; D gene uncertain. Deletions cut 6 bases from V and 4 bases from J, with 16 bases between. The CDR3 loop spans 15 amino acids. CDR1 and CDR2 (germline): MNHNS, SASEGT. For the CDR3, the DNA is TGTGCCAGCAGCCAAAGGTTCCGGGCGAATCAGCCCCAGCATTTT. Encoded protein: CASSQRFRANQPQHF.

This chain links TRBV5-6 with TRBJ2-7, with D possibly TRBD1 on 6 matching bases. CDR1 and CDR2 from the germline V gene are SGHDT and YYEEEE. Trimming removed 2 bases at V and 11 bases at J, with 20 bases between. This CDR3 is built from 14 residues. CDR3: CASSFSGAELKEYF. In DNA, the CDR3 is TGTGCCAGCAGCTTCTCAGGGGCCGAGTTGAAGGAGTACTTC.

The CDR3 DNA reads as TGTGCCAGCAGCTCCTCTAGTGGTGCGTCAGATACGCAGTATTTT. This translates into CASSSSSGASDTQYF. V gene TRBV7-2 combines with J gene TRBJ2-3; D gene unclear. The ends were cut back, 4 bases at V and 4 bases at J, with 15 bases in the middle. The CDR3 sequence is 15 residues long. Per the germline V gene, CDR1 is SGHTA and CDR2 is FQGNSA.

The V call is TRBV27, the J call TRBJ2-2, with a weak D call TRBD1 (5 bases). Deletions cut 6 bases from V and 2 bases from J, with 7 bases between. The CDR3 runs to 13 residues. The germline CDR1 and CDR2 sequences are MNHEY and SMNVEV (reference sequence). CDR3 DNA: TGTGCCAGCAGGGACACCAACACCGGGGAGCTGTTTTTT. It yields the protein CASRDTNTGELFF.

The chain combines TRBV4-1 with TRBJ2-7, with D possibly TRBD1 on 5 matching bases. Germline V gives CDR1 MGHRA, CDR2 YSYEKL. V gave up 0 bases and J gave up 4 bases, with 16 bases separating them. The CDR3 has 16 amino acids. The chain's CDR3 is CASSQDGSGAPYEQYF. As DNA, the CDR3 is TGCGCCAGCAGCCAAGATGGATCTGGGGCTCCATACGAGCAGTACTTC.